Below, 19 T cell receptor beta chains from the same sample are listed, as sequenced in a study of blood T cell repertoires in COVID-19. Sequencing used immunoSEQ multiplex PCR; TCRdb keeps in-frame clones, though not all of them. The sample contains 90,000 to 120,000 clones, 75% to 95% of which appear only once. Source material: peripheral blood. The receptors here all came from a human donor in a cohort sampled during active COVID-19.

This chain links TRBV7-2 with TRBJ1-2; a possible D gene is TRBD1 (5 bases). This CDR3 comprises 15 residues. The V gene lost 3 bases and the J gene lost 0 bases, with 11 bases spanning the gap. Germline CDR1 SGHTA, CDR2 FQGNSA. CDR3 residues: CASSFFGASNYGYTF. The CDR3 nucleotides are TGTGCCAGCAGCTTTTTTGGGGCCTCTAACTATGGCTACACCTTC.

The V gene is TRBV5-4, the J gene TRBJ2-3; 10 positions agree with TRBD2. The length of the CDR3 is 14 residues. Germline V lookup: CDR1 SGHNT, CDR2 YYREEE (reference sequence). V shed 4 bases, J shed 5 bases, and the junction held 4 bases outside the gene matches. CDR3 residues: CASSLAGVRDTQYF. The CDR3 DNA sequence: TGTGCCAGCAGCCTAGCGGGGGTCAGAGATACGCAGTATTTT.

J is TRBJ1-2 and V is TRBV20-1, with 7 nucleotides matching TRBD1. The CDR3 extends over 18 amino acids. CDR1 and CDR2 from the germline V gene are DFQATT and SNEGSKA (reference sequence). V was pared by 3 bases and J by 0 bases, with 16 bases of the junction left unmatched. The CDR3 here is CSASGGWGQLKANYGYTF. CDR3 nucleotides: TGCAGTGCTAGTGGGGGTTGGGGACAGCTAAAAGCTAACTATGGCTACACCTTC.

V is TRBV11-2 and J is TRBJ2-1; 7 positions agree with TRBD1. After removal of 3 bases from V and 5 bases from J, the junction contained 4 bases not matched to a gene. Germline CDR1 is SGHAT and CDR2 is FQNNGV. This CDR3 is built from 14 residues. The CDR3 DNA reads as TGTGCCAGCAGCTTCACACAGGGGAACAATGAGCAGTTCTTC. This gives the protein CASSFTQGNNEQFF.

The V call is TRBV5-4, the J call TRBJ1-1; D remains unclear. CDR3 length: 15 amino acids. V was trimmed by 0 bases and J by 2 bases, leaving 11 bases between them. Germline loops: CDR1 SGHNT, CDR2 YYREEE (reference sequence). The CDR3 loop reads CASSLAARVNTEAFF. CDR3 DNA sequence: TGTGCCAGCAGCTTGGCCGCGAGGGTAAACACTGAAGCTTTCTTT.

The genes are TRBV9 and TRBJ2-1; 9 nucleotides align to TRBD2. CDR3 length: 15 residues. J lost 9 bases, V lost 3 bases, and 10 bases had no gene match. Per germline, CDR1 SGDLS and CDR2 YYNGEE. Written as DNA, the CDR3 is TGTGCCAGCAGCGCCTCTAGCGGGGCGGGGGGTGAGCAGTTCTTC. It codes for CASSASSGAGGEQFF.

The chain recombines TRBV6-5 with TRBJ1-1, with 8 nucleotides matching TRBD1. Germline V gene lookup returns CDR1 MNHEY and CDR2 SVGAGI. This CDR3 region has 15 residues. The junction had 10 bases not matched to a gene; V was cut back by 7 bases and J by 3 bases. The CDR3 DNA reads as TGTGCCAGCAAGATGGACAGGGAGTTTTACACTGAAGCTTTCTTT. Its translation is CASKMDREFYTEAFF.

V and J are TRBV28 and TRBJ2-7; 9 nucleotides agree with TRBD2. V lost 2 bases and J lost 7; bases outside the gene matches: 6. The CDR3 runs to 14 residues. The germline gives CDR1 MDHEN, CDR2 SYDVKM. The CDR3 reads CASSLGGRAGEQYF. The DNA for the CDR3 is TGTGCCAGCAGTTTAGGCGGGAGGGCAGGTGAGCAGTACTTC.

V gene TRBV7-2 combines with J gene TRBJ2-4; the match to TRBD2 covers 8 bases. J was trimmed by 4 bases and V by 2 bases; bases with no gene match: 4. CDR1 and CDR2 (germline): SGHTA, FQGNSA. The length of the CDR3 is 15 residues. Here the CDR3 DNA reads TGTGCCAGCAGCTTAATTAGCGGGGCTAAAAACATTCAGTACTTC. This encodes CASSLISGAKNIQYF.

The chain employs TRBV6-2 or TRBV6-3 and TRBJ2-7, with D perhaps matching TRBD1 (6 bases). Trimming removed 2 bases at V and 2 bases at J, with 13 bases between. The CDR3 sequence is 15 residues long. Germline V gene lookup returns CDR1 MNHEY and CDR2 SVGEGT. The CDR3 is CASSYGTKSTYEQYF. As DNA, the CDR3 is TGTGCCAGCAGTTACGGGACAAAAAGCACCTACGAGCAGTACTTC.

The J gene is TRBJ2-3, the V gene TRBV9; D possibly corresponds to TRBD1 (6 bases). The CDR3 runs 14 residues. V was clipped by 3 bases and J by 3 bases, with 11 bases between them. The germline gives CDR1 SGDLS, CDR2 YYNGEE. CDR3 in amino acids: CASSETGSTDTQYF. The CDR3 DNA sequence: TGTGCCAGCAGCGAGACAGGCAGTACAGATACGCAGTATTTT.

The gene calls are TRBV4-3 and TRBJ2-4; a possible D gene is TRBD1 (5 bases). Looked up from germline, CDR1 is LGHNA and CDR2 is YSLEER. Trimming pared 0 bases from V and 2 bases from J, leaving 8 bases between. The CDR3 has 15 amino acids. For the CDR3, the DNA is TGCGCCAGCAGCCAAGATTCAGGGCCCAAAAACATTCAGTACTTC. This translates into CASSQDSGPKNIQYF.

This clone was observed once. The CDR3 is CASTLTGTDSYEQYF. The CDR3 coding sequence is TGTGCCAGCACCCTGACCGGGACAGACAGCTACGAGCAGTACTTC. The chain couples TRBV6-5 to TRBJ2-7; 7 positions agree with TRBD1. This CDR3 is 15 amino acids long. Per the germline V gene, CDR1 is MNHEY and CDR2 is SVGAGI. V was pared by 7 bases and J by 3 bases, with 12 bases of the junction left unmatched.

This rearrangement joins TRBV19 to TRBJ1-6, with D possibly being TRBD1 (5 bases). Germline-derived CDR1 and CDR2 are LNHDA and SQIVND (reference sequence). The CDR3 contains 17 residues. The germline V and J ends were trimmed by 3 bases and 3 bases, with 15 bases remaining between them. CDR3: CASSIPPLGGYNSPLHF. The CDR3 nucleotides are TGTGCCAGTAGTATCCCCCCTCTGGGGGGCTATAATTCACCCCTCCACTTT. Looking up the rest from reference TRBV19 and TRBJ1-6 gives the full variable domain: DGGITQSPKYLFRKEGQNVTLSCEQNLNHDAMYWYRQDPGQGLRLIYYSQIVNDFQKGDIAEGYSVSREKKESFPLTVTSAQKNPTAFYLCASSIPPLGGYNSPLHFGNGTRLTVT.

The chain recombines TRBV24-1 with TRBJ2-1; TRBD2 might be the D (7 bases). The CDR3 runs to 13 residues. Deletions cut 9 bases from V and 2 bases from J, with 10 bases between. The germline V gene encodes CDR1 KGHDR and CDR2 SFDVKD. This chain's CDR3 is CATGGGAYNEQFF. In DNA, the CDR3 is TGTGCCACCGGGGGGGGCGCCTACAATGAGCAGTTCTTC.

This chain links TRBV9 with TRBJ2-7, with 7 bases matching TRBD1. The V gene's germline CDR1 is SGDLS and CDR2 YYNGEE. V dropped 3 bases and J dropped 5; count of bases not matched to a gene: 8. The CDR3 loop spans 14 amino acids. This CDR3 reads CASSGPGGINEQYF. CDR3 nucleotide sequence: TGTGCCAGCAGCGGCCCAGGGGGAATTAACGAGCAGTACTTC.

The rearrangement uses TRBV24-1 and TRBJ2-2; tentative D call: TRBD1 (5 bases). Per the germline V gene, CDR1 is KGHDR and CDR2 is SFDVKD. CDR3 size: 12 residues. The ends were cut back, 5 bases at V and 6 bases at J, with 6 bases in the middle. The CDR3 spells CATSVGPGELFF. The CDR3 region has the DNA TGTGCCACCAGTGTGGGGCCCGGGGAGCTGTTTTTT.

The V call is TRBV2, the J call TRBJ1-6; 8 bases are a match to TRBD1. The CDR3 totals 15 residues. The V gene end was trimmed by 1 base and the J gene end by 7 bases; junction bases not matched to a gene: 3. From germline, CDR1 is SNHLY and CDR2 FYNNEI. The CDR3 region is CASSEDRGTNSPLHF. The CDR3 bases are TGTGCCAGCAGTGAAGACAGGGGGACCAATTCACCCCTCCACTTT.

The chain is built from TRBV15 and TRBJ2-7; no clear D gene. The CDR3 spans 13 residues. Germline lookup yields CDR1 LNHNV and CDR2 YYDKDF (reference sequence). Trimming removed 3 bases at V and 3 bases at J, with 9 bases between. In nucleotides, the CDR3 is TGTGCCACCAGCAGGGAAGGAGACTACGAGCAGTACTTC. This gives the protein CATSREGDYEQYF. Full variable domain (remainder filled in from reference TRBV15 and TRBJ2-7): DAMVIQNPRYQVTQFGKPVTLSCSQTLNHNVMYWYQQKSSQAPKLLFHYYDKDFNNEADTPDNFQSRRPNTSFCFLDIRSPGLGDTAMYLCATSREGDYEQYFGPGTRLTVT.